This T cell receptor (beta chain) is drawn from a study of control samples from healthy donors and cancer patients. Method: immunoSEQ multiplex PCR; TCRdb's copy keeps in-frame clones and lacks some. The sample contains about 79,000 clones, 93% of which appear only once. This clone has a single count. V was trimmed by 2 bases and J by 4 bases, leaving 9 bases between them. The CDR3 runs to 13 residues. The germline CDR1 and CDR2 sequences are MNHGY and SVAAGI. The chain couples TRBV6-9 to TRBJ2-7, with no clear D. The sequenced material came from PBMCs. This sequence was found in a woman in her thirties or forties with lung cancer. The CDR3 nucleotides are TGTGCCAGCAGTTATGCAGCCCGGTACGAGCAGTACTTC. It is translated as CASSYAARYEQYF.